This TCR beta chain was captured in a study of blood T cell repertoires in COVID-19. Profiled with immunoSEQ multiplex PCR; TCRdb holds only in-frame clones, not every one. This sample has 390,000 or so clones, with more than 80% found just once. Sequencing was done on a sample of peripheral blood. The sequence derives from a woman in her twenties or thirties with active or convalescent COVID-19.

CDR3 sequence: CATNPPRGYTF. The CDR3, as DNA: TGTGCCACCAATCCTCCTAGGGGCTACACCTTC. J is TRBJ1-2 and V is TRBV11-2; D gene uncertain. The CDR3 sequence is 11 residues long. Germline V lookup: CDR1 SGHAT, CDR2 FQNNGV. The germline V and J ends were trimmed by 10 bases and 8 bases, with 14 bases remaining between them.